The entry below describes one T cell receptor (beta chain). Authors' data handling: Amplified reference gene primers provided the basis for estimating nucleated cell counts. The data were produced by immunoSEQ multiplex PCR, yet TCRdb's version contains in-frame clones alone and is incomplete. V, J and clone size reflect that table, while D and trimming were determined from the DNA. There are 120,000 to 150,000 clones in the sample; under 85% occur only once, and under 10% lies in the top ten. V lost 3 bases to trimming and J lost 7 bases, with 16 bases between them. The germline gives CDR1 MGHDK, CDR2 SYGVNS. The CDR3 covers 15 residues. The entry originates in a study of blood T cell repertoires in COVID-19. Study details: The United States, Italy and Spain were the sources of the acute and convalescent COVID-19 samples. PBMCs, B-cell-depleted T cells, or T cells provided the cDNA or gDNA that made up the material.

The sequence derives from a man aged 45 to 65 with active or convalescent COVID-19. This chain links TRBV25-1 with TRBJ2-4; a possible D gene is TRBD2 (5 bases). The sequenced sample consisted of peripheral blood. The CDR3 spells CASSEVVGISNIQYF. The CDR3 DNA reads as TGTGCCAGCAGTGAGGTCGTCGGGATTTCGAACATTCAGTACTTC.